This T cell receptor (beta chain) stems from a study of T cell changes during pregnancy in multiple sclerosis. Profiled with immunoSEQ multiplex PCR; TCRdb holds only in-frame clones, not every one. The sample has under 65,000 clones; nearly 95% are singletons. Trimming removed 3 bases from V and 3 bases from J; junction bases left unmatched: 4. CDR1 and CDR2 (germline): MNHNS, SASEGT. The CDR3 contains 15 residues. This specimen consisted of CD8+ T cells from peripheral blood mononuclear cells, obtained in the third trimester of pregnancy. This TCR was sampled from a female donor with multiple sclerosis, enrolled in a pregnancy study. V usage is TRBV6-1 and J usage is TRBJ2-1; TRBD2 matches 8 bases. The CDR3 sequence: CASSETSANYNEQFF. The CDR3 bases are TGTGCCAGCAGTGAGACTAGCGCGAACTACAATGAGCAGTTCTTC.